This T cell receptor (beta chain) is drawn from a study of shared clonotypes between healthy human individuals. The study, taken as a whole, reports: Across subsets, estimated richness was generally greater for naive than for memory populations. Incompleteness in sorted-subset sequencing, despite large depth, was shown by rarefaction. When compared with the clonotypes that were shared by all four sorted-subset donors, the non-shared clonotypes turned out to have lower generation probabilities.

Measured with immunoSEQ multiplex PCR; TCRdb has only the in-frame clones, and not every one. This sample yields about 980,000 clones, of which approximately 80% are seen a single time; approximately 1.5% belongs to the top ten. With regard to this clone: The antigen remains undetermined.

Sequencing was carried out using memory CD4+ T cells sorted from blood. Subset here: CD45RA-negative fraction. This receptor was taken from a man between 18 and 35 years old in good health.

CDR3 sequence: CASSRRTGVAFF. The CDR3 DNA reads TGTGCCAGCAGCCGAAGGACAGGGGTAGCTTTCTTT. The chain joins TRBV5-6 to TRBJ1-1; 9 bases map to TRBD1. Germline V lookup: CDR1 SGHDT, CDR2 YYEEEE. The CDR3 extends over 12 amino acids. Trimming removed 4 bases from V and 10 bases from J; junction bases left unmatched: 5.